Sequencing of this T cell receptor (beta chain) was carried out in a study (dated by TCRdb to about 2015). Background for the entire study: The study examined whether tumor-infiltrating Tregs in breast cancer are drawn from blood Tregs or arise in situ by conversion from other CD4+ T cell subsets. Results and caveats for the whole study, not just this receptor: Tumor memory CD4+ T cell TCR gene usage clustered with blood and lymph node memory CD4+ cells and lymph node naive CD4+ cells. The TCR alpha and beta sequences of tumor-infiltrating Tregs showed the greatest overlap with tumor naive CD4+ T cells, followed by blood naive CD4+ T cells. The larger-cohort validation was restricted to a single TCR beta V-J rearrangement rather than whole repertoires.

This clonotype showed up many times. Its antigen is currently not known. Qualities for individual bases were not recorded, and no much larger clone is one base off. Relative to germline, V is 2 bases shorter and J is 6 bases shorter, with 10 bases between their ends. Including cysteine and phenylalanine, the CDR3 has 13 amino acids. The sequence is cut down to CDR3 DNA, 39 bases in frame from base 1. Via the germline V gene (reference sequence), CDR1 is LNHNV and CDR2 YYDKDF. Amplification of full-length TCR variable regions was done by 5' RACE PCR using constant-region reverse primers, and this step was followed by semi-nested PCR with Nested Universal Primer A. Using the ReliaPrep RNA Cell Miniprep System, total RNA was extracted, and the SMARTer RACE 5'/3' Kit was then used to reverse transcribe the RNA into 5'RACE-ready cDNA. An Illumina MiSeq was used to sequence the full-length TCR alpha and beta libraries, which had been barcoded with multiplex adaptors. Turning to the authors' computational methods: For each of nine subset-tissue groups, sequencing data from the five patients were pooled, and the groups were then compared using unsupervised clustering of TCR gene usage. The Morisita-Horn index was used to calculate repertoire similarity, with shared sequences weighted by how much each contributed to each repertoire. TCRdb cleaned the public reads at Q25 with fastp, built clones with MiXCR and kept in-frame beta chains. Under each unique CDR3 protein, matching rows form one entry showing the most common genes and DNA. The V and J calls shown here were made by TCRdb, not taken from the authors' results. The sample table holds roughly 56,000 distinct CDR3 sequences, of which more than 25% were seen once. The ten largest account for about 2.3% of the sample.

The Miltenyi Naive CD4+ T Cell Isolation kit was used to purify naive CD4+ T cells, and Tregs were depleted with CD25 microbeads. Tregs, naive and memory CD4+ T cells from tumor, blood and ipsilateral draining lymph nodes of about five breast cancer patients underwent full-length TCR alpha and beta sequencing. Tumor tissue and lymph nodes obtained by ipsilateral axillary dissection were perfused with PBS, cut into small pieces and digested using collagenase I and hyaluronidase. A purity exceeding 90% was confirmed by FACS for the sorted cell populations. The rearrangement joined TRBV15 to TRBJ1-2; the best D guess is TRBD1, with 5 bases matching. Sequenced material: tumor-infiltrating naive CD4+ T cells sorted from the breast tumor. This specimen's cell subset or site label, interpreted: naive CD4+ T cells, CD4+CD45RA+CD25-. The receptor was isolated from a female donor with breast cancer. The CDR3: CATSRQGAHGYTF. The DNA reads as follows: TGTGCCACCAGCAGACAAGGGGCTCATGGCTACACCTTC. Supplemented by the reference TRBV15 and TRBJ1-2 proteins around the CDR3, the complete variable domain is DAMVIQNPRYQVTQFGKPVTLSCSQTLNHNVMYWYQQKSSQAPKLLFHYYDKDFNNEADTPDNFQSRRPNTSFCFLDIRSPGLGDTAMYLCATSRQGAHGYTFGSGTRLTVV.